The rows below give T cell receptor beta chains drawn from one sample of a study of cytomegalovirus exposure and HLA in healthy donors. Clones were sequenced by immunoSEQ multiplex PCR, and TCRdb holds only the in-frame ones, with some missing. In the table there are a few hundred thousand clones, 80% to 95% of which are singletons. Sequenced material: PBMCs. These receptors originate from a girl between 2 and 10 years old in good health and CMV-seronegative. The CDR3 runs from the conserved cysteine through the conserved F or W. The order of the fields is clone size, J gene, D gene, V gene, CDR3 DNA, CDR3 protein. A D gene is named only where the DNA matches it firmly. The listing skips clone size in some rows; elsewhere it reads once, few, many or a size class.

>.|TRBJ1-5|.|TRBV7-2
TGTGCCAGCAGCCCAGAGACTAGGCGCAATCAGCCCCAGCATTTT
CASSPETRRNQPQHF
>.|TRBJ2-1|TRBD2|TRBV7-2
TGTGCCAGCAGCTTAGTAGGGCTAGCGGGGGGGACAAACAATGAGCAGTTCTTC
CASSLVGLAGGTNNEQFF
>.|TRBJ2-4|.|TRBV28
TGTGCCAGCAGCCTTCCGGACTACCTGAAAAACATTCAGTACTTC
CASSLPDYLKNIQYF
>.|TRBJ2-7|TRBD1|TRBV7-9
TGTGCCAGCAGCCCGCTGACAGGGGCCCTTATTGGGCAGTACTTC
CASSPLTGALIGQYF
>.|TRBJ2-1|TRBD2|TRBV19
TGTGCCAGTAAGGCTAGCGGGTCCTACAATGAGCAGTTCTTC
CASKASGSYNEQFF
>.|TRBJ1-5|.|TRBV7-9
TGTTCCAGCAGCCCGATAGGCAATCAGCCCCAGCATTTT
CSSSPIGNQPQHF
>.|TRBJ1-2|TRBD1|TRBV7-9
TGTGCCAGCACCCAAATGGGGACAGCAAATTTTTATGGCTACACCTTC
CASTQMGTANFYGYTF
>.|TRBJ1-5|.|TRBV19
TGTGCCACCAGGCGGCAGAGGGTCGGCAATCAGCCCCAGCATTTT
CATRRQRVGNQPQHF
>.|TRBJ1-1|.|TRBV30
TGTGCCTGGCGTACAGGGAACACTGAAGCTTTCTTT
CAWRTGNTEAFF
>.|TRBJ2-3|.|TRBV10-3
TGTGCCATCAGCCCCCGAGGGATCACAGATACGCAGTATTTT
CAISPRGITDTQYF
>.|TRBJ2-7|.|TRBV11-2
TGTGCCAGCAGCTTCGGGGCTAGCGCTCACTACGAGCAGTACTTC
CASSFGASAHYEQYF
>.|TRBJ1-6|.|TRBV27
TGTGCCAGCAGCAACTTGGGGGGGTCCTATAATTCACCCCTCCACTTT
CASSNLGGSYNSPLHF
>.|TRBJ2-7|.|TRBV19
TGTGCCAGTAGAACTGGGGGGACCGGGACCGAGCAGTACTTC
CASRTGGTGTEQYF
>.|TRBJ2-5|.|TRBV11-2
TGTGCCAGCAGTCGACCAGGGGCGCAAGAGACCCAGTACTTC
CASSRPGAQETQYF
>.|TRBJ2-1|TRBD2|TRBV11-2
TGTGCCAGCAGCTTAGTTAGGACTAGCGTATACAATGAGCAGTTCTTC
CASSLVRTSVYNEQFF
>.|TRBJ1-1|.|TRBV27
TGTGCCAGCAGTCCATATTCCCTGACAGTGGCGAACACTGAAGCTTTCTTT
CASSPYSLTVANTEAFF
>.|TRBJ1-5|.|TRBV11-2
TGTGCCAGCAGCTTAGGCGAGGGACAGCCCCAGCATTTT
CASSLGEGQPQHF
>.|TRBJ2-7|TRBD2|TRBV10-1
TGCGCCAGCAGTCCCGGGACTAGCGGGAGGTTCTTC
CASSPGTSGRFF
>.|TRBJ1-3|TRBD1|TRBV7-9
TGTGCCAGCAGCCAACCGGGACAGGGCTCTGGAAACACCATATATTTT
CASSQPGQGSGNTIYF
>.|TRBJ2-3|TRBD2|TRBV6-1
TGTGCCAGCAGTGAAAGCGGGGGGCCAGATACGCAGTATTTT
CASSESGGPDTQYF
>.|TRBJ1-3|.|TRBV28
TGTTTAACCCTCGGGATATCTGGAAACACCATATATTTT
CLTLGISGNTIYF
>.|TRBJ1-1|.|TRBV7-9
TGTGCCAGCAGCTATGACAGGAACACTGAAGCTTTCTTT
CASSYDRNTEAFF
>.|TRBJ2-7|.|TRBV6-1
TGTGCCAGCCGGCGGGCCTCCGGCTACGAGCAGTACTTC
CASRRASGYEQYF
>.|TRBJ1-1|.|TRBV14
TGTGCCAGCAAACCTTGGGAGATCGAGAACACTGAAGCTTTCTTT
CASKPWEIENTEAFF
>.|TRBJ2-2|TRBD1|TRBV9
TGTGCCAGCAGCCTCCGGGACAGGGGATTGACCGGGGAGCTGTTTTTT
CASSLRDRGLTGELFF
>.|TRBJ2-7|TRBD2|TRBV7-2
TGTGCCAGCAGCTCCGGGACTACCCAGGTTGAGCAGTACTTC
CASSSGTTQVEQYF
>.|TRBJ1-1|.|TRBV30
TGTGCCTGGATTGCAGGGGCGAACACTGAAGCTTTCTTT
CAWIAGANTEAFF
>.|TRBJ1-5|.|TRBV7-2
TGTGCCAGCAGCTCGACAGGAGGACAGCCCCAGCATTTT
CASSSTGGQPQHF
>.|TRBJ2-4|TRBD2|TRBV15
TGTGCCACCAGCAGAGATTTCGACGGGGGGATCGACATTCAGTACTTC
CATSRDFDGGIDIQYF
>.|TRBJ1-1|.|TRBV1
TGCACCAGCAGCCAAGAGGGGAGGGTGAGAACTTTCTTT
CTSSQEGRVRTFF
>.|TRBJ2-1|TRBD1|TRBV4-1
TGCGCCAGCAGCGCCGGGACAGACGCCAATGAGCAGTTCTTC
CASSAGTDANEQFF
>.|TRBJ2-7|TRBD1|TRBV5-1
TGCGCCAGCAGCTTAGGGACAGGGGGACTTGCCGAGCAGTACTTC
CASSLGTGGLAEQYF
>.|TRBJ2-2|.|TRBV7-9
TGTTCCAGCAGTGGGTCGGAGGGCCGCACCGGGGAGCTGTTTTTT
CSSSGSEGRTGELFF
>.|TRBJ1-2|TRBD1|TRBV5-1
TGCGCCAGCAGCTCAGCTGCAGGACAGGGAATCTATGGCTACACCTTC
CASSSAAGQGIYGYTF
>.|TRBJ1-1|TRBD1|TRBV7-2
TGTGCCAGCAGCTTAATGAGGGGGCAGAGTGAAGCTTTCTTT
CASSLMRGQSEAFF
>once|TRBJ1-5|.|TRBV5-5
TGTGCCAGCAGCTTGGAGGGAGGCAATCAGCCCCAGCATTTT
CASSLEGGNQPQHF
>.|TRBJ1-5|TRBD1|TRBV7-8
TGTGCCAGCAGCCCAGGGGGGCAGTACAATCAGCCCCAGCATTTT
CASSPGGQYNQPQHF
>.|TRBJ1-2|.|TRBV19
TGTGCCAGTAGTATTCTGGACACTGTTTACTATGGCTACACCTTC
CASSILDTVYYGYTF
>.|TRBJ2-1|TRBD2|TRBV5-1
TGCGCCAGCAGCTCGGGACTAGCGGCATTTAATGAGCAGTTCTTC
CASSSGLAAFNEQFF
>.|TRBJ2-1|TRBD2|TRBV7-2
TGTGCCAGCAGCCCACAGGGACTAGCGGGTAACAATGAGCAGTTCTTC
CASSPQGLAGNNEQFF
>.|TRBJ2-2|.|TRBV7-8
TGTGCCAGCAGCTTAGAAACAGGGAGACTCACCGGGGAGCTGTTTTTT
CASSLETGRLTGELFF
>.|TRBJ2-7|.|TRBV27
TGTGCCAGCAGGGTCAGGGGTCGAGCGGACGAGCAGTACTTC
CASRVRGRADEQYF
>.|TRBJ2-1|.|TRBV10-1
TGCGCCAGCAGTAGCTCCGGGACAATGCAGTTCTTC
CASSSSGTMQFF
>.|TRBJ2-7|TRBD1|TRBV18
TGTGCCAGCTCACCCCTTGGGACAGGCTCGTGGTACGAGCAGTACTTC
CASSPLGTGSWYEQYF
>.|TRBJ2-1|.|TRBV5-4
TGTGCCAGCAGCTTCCCGGGGAGCTCCTACAATGAGCAGTTCTTC
CASSFPGSSYNEQFF
>.|TRBJ1-2|.|TRBV2
TGTGCCAGCATCGAGGGAGGGAACTATGGCTACACCTTC
CASIEGGNYGYTF
>.|TRBJ2-5|.|TRBV21-1
TGTGCCAGCAGCCCCCCACGGGAGGGCAGACTCCAAGAGACCCAGTACTTC
CASSPPREGRLQETQYF
>.|TRBJ2-7|.|TRBV21-1
TGTGCCAGCAGCAAAACCGGGACATCCTACGAGCAGTACTTC
CASSKTGTSYEQYF
>once|TRBJ1-3|TRBD1|TRBV27
TGTGCCAGCAGTCCCGGGACAGTTCCGAGCTCTGGAAACACCATATATTTT
CASSPGTVPSSGNTIYF